The text below deals with one T cell receptor (beta chain). Its specificity is not known. These data come from a study of cytomegalovirus exposure and HLA in healthy donors. Findings and caveats of the study: An observed cluster of highly shared sequence variants was recorded as a likely sequencing artifact.

CDR3 length equals 15 residues. V gave up 8 bases and J gave up 2 bases, with 15 bases separating them. Germline loops: CDR1 SGHNT, CDR2 YENEEA. Vbeta (60) and Jbeta (13) primers were used in the PCR. Only in-frame clones appear in the TCRdb table, and some are missing; sequencing was by immunoSEQ multiplex PCR. The table lists some 85,000 clones, approximately 78% of them singletons, with 3.5% to 5.5% in the top ten. The chain recombines TRBV11-3 with TRBJ1-4; D is undetermined. Specimen: PBMCs. This sequence was found in a woman aged 40 to 50 in good health and CMV-seropositive. CDR3: CASDHGESTNEKLFF. DNA of the CDR3: TGTGCCAGCGACCATGGGGAGTCCACTAATGAAAAACTGTTTTTT.